The present T cell receptor (beta chain) was sequenced within a study of human T cells and chemical hapten exposure. Study-wide context: During the roughly 26-week study period, patients had diphenylcyclopropenone applied to the scalp every week. Affected patients, primarily female, had alopecia areata, totalis or universalis. Overall study results and limits: No shift was seen in TCRs above 1 in 1000 frequency with DPC sensitization.

Concerning this clonotype: The target antigen is unknown.

Time point: patch test 2, 6 weeks after DPC sensitization. As to treatment: therapeutic diphenylcyclopropenone sensitization with weekly scalp DPC. What the library attached to individual cDNA molecules were unique molecular identifiers. TCRdb redid the calling of the RACE reads with MiXCR, one entry per CDR3 protein. The sample lists tens of thousands of distinct CDR3 sequences; under 14% were seen once. Trimming removed 0 bases from V and 3 bases from J; junction bases left unmatched: 2. Looked up from germline, CDR1 is MNHEY and CDR2 is SVGEGT. CDR3 length: 16 residues. This clonotype was sampled from a man aged 18-30 years with alopecia areata. Some clones in this sample may be carry-over from other donors' samples. The gene calls are TRBV6-2 or TRBV6-3 and TRBJ2-7, with 13 bases that match TRBD2. The specimen comprised whole blood, sampled in connection with sensitization to the hapten diphenylcyclopropenone (DPC). The CDR3 DNA is TGTGCCAGCAGTTACTCGAGGACTAGCGGGGGCTACGAGCAGTACTTC. It yields the protein CASSYSRTSGGYEQYF.